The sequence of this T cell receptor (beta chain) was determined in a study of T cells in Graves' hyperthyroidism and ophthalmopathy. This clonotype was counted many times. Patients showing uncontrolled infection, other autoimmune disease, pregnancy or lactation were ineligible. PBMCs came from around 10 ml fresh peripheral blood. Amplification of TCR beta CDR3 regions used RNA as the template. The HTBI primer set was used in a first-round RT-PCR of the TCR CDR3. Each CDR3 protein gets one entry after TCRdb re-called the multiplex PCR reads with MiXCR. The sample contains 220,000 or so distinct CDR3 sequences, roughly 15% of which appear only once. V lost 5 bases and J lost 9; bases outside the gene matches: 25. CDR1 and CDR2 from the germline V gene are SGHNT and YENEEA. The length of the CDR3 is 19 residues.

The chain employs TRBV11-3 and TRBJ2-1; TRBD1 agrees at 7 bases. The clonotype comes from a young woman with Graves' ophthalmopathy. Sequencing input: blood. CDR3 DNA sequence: TGTGCCAGCAGCCCACCGGGACAGTCCCGCCTCGGCGAAAGGGGTGAGCAGTTCTTC. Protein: CASSPPGQSRLGERGEQFF.